This passage covers 24 T cell receptor beta chains from one sample sequenced in a study of vaccination effects on CD4 cells after COVID-19. Sequencing was preceded by expansion of antigen-specific CD4+ T cells with viral peptide pools in the ViraFEST assay. Isolating CD4+ T cells followed approximately 10 days of culture. Each participant received a vaccine that was either BNT162b2 or mRNA-1273, given as two doses. TCRdb's copy holds only in-frame clones and misses some; the assay was immunoSEQ multiplex PCR. The data show fewer than 25,000 clones, under 80% seen once. Antigen specificity for these receptors is unknown. Sample: CD4+ T cells from PBMCs cultured with HCoV-NL63 spike peptides, taken after COVID-19 vaccination. Every receptor here comes from a human donor who received a COVID-19 vaccine.

V gene TRBV13 combines with J gene TRBJ1-6, with a possible D match to TRBD1 (5 bases). The CDR3 extends over 13 amino acids. Trimming cost V 6 bases and J 11 bases, with 14 bases left between them. Germline V lookup: CDR1 PRHDT, CDR2 FYEKMQ (reference sequence). CDR3 protein: CASRSGTTAPLHF. The CDR3, as DNA: TGTGCCAGCAGGTCCGGGACCACGGCACCCCTCCACTTT.

The rearrangement uses TRBV2 and TRBJ2-3; D remains unclear. The CDR3 is 14 amino acids. Germline values: CDR1 SNHLY, CDR2 FYNNEI. V was shortened by 6 bases and J by 1 base, with 11 bases between the two germline ends. The CDR3 DNA follows: TGTGCCAGCAGATCAAGGATCGGCACAGATACGCAGTATTTT. It specifies CASRSRIGTDTQYF.

The chain combines TRBV27 with TRBJ1-4, with a weak D call TRBD1 (6 bases). The germline CDR1 and CDR2 sequences are MNHEY and SMNVEV (reference sequence). Between the trimmed V and J ends, which lost 1 base and 1 base, there was a span of 7 bases. The CDR3 is 15 residues long. DNA of the CDR3: TGTGCCAGCAGTTTATTCAGGGGAACTAATGAAAAACTGTTTTTT. As protein: CASSLFRGTNEKLFF. The entire variable domain, with the rest obtained from reference TRBV27 and TRBJ1-4, is as follows: EAQVTQNPRYLITVTGKKLTVTCSQNMNHEYMSWYRQDPGLGLRQIYYSMNVEVTDKGDVPEGYKVSRKEKRNFPLILESPSPNQTSLYFCASSLFRGTNEKLFFGSGTQLSVL.

This chain joins TRBV2 and TRBJ2-3; no reliable D call. CDR1 is SNHLY, CDR2 FYNNEI, per germline. This CDR3 region has 11 residues. Trimming stripped 3 bases from V and 14 bases from J, with 12 bases between. The CDR3 DNA reads as TGTGCCAGCAGTGAGACCCTTACCCCGTATTTT. Its translation is CASSETLTPYF. The full variable domain, its missing parts supplied by reference TRBV2 and TRBJ2-3, is EPEVTQTPSHQVTQMGQEVILRCVPISNHLYFYWYRQILGQKVEFLVSFYNNEISEKSEIFDDQFSVERPDGSNFTLKIRSTKLEDSAMYFCASSETLTPYFGPGTRLTVL.

V gene TRBV9 combines with J gene TRBJ2-7, with D perhaps matching TRBD1 or TRBD2 (6 bases each). Trimming cost V 4 bases and J 2 bases, with 16 bases left between them. The CDR3 covers 15 residues. Germline CDR1 SGDLS, CDR2 YYNGEE. The CDR3 spells CASSKGGGGTYEQYF. The CDR3 DNA reads as TGTGCCAGCAGCAAAGGGGGAGGCGGCACCTACGAGCAGTACTTC.

The gene calls are TRBV6-4 and TRBJ2-3, with 8 bases that match TRBD2. The CDR3 has 14 amino acids. Trimming removed 7 bases from V and 4 bases from J; junction bases left unmatched: 7. Germline assignment: CDR1 MRHNA and CDR2 SNTAGT. The DNA for the CDR3 is TGTGCCAGCACGGCGGGGGGAGCTTCAGATACGCAGTATTTT. Its protein is CASTAGGASDTQYF.

V and J are TRBV19 and TRBJ2-7, with D maybe TRBD1 (5 bases). V lost 4 bases and J lost 2, with 12 bases in between. CDR1 is LNHDA and CDR2 is SQIVND in the germline V gene (reference sequence). CDR3 length: 14 residues. CDR3 in amino acids: CASSKGVPTYEQYF. CDR3 DNA sequence: TGTGCCAGTAGTAAAGGGGTCCCCACCTACGAGCAGTACTTC.

V gene TRBV5-4 combines with J gene TRBJ2-3; 7 bases align to TRBD1. The length of the CDR3 is 15 residues. Germline CDR1 reads SGHNT; CDR2 reads YYREEE (reference sequence). J was trimmed by 0 bases and V by 4 bases; bases with no gene match: 5. The CDR3 region is CASSPPGGSTDTQYF. The CDR3 DNA follows: TGTGCCAGCAGCCCTCCAGGGGGTAGCACAGATACGCAGTATTTT.

This chain connects TRBV6-5 to TRBJ2-3, with D uncertain. Trimming left V 6 bases short and J 6 bases short, with 7 bases between. The CDR3 spans 11 residues. In germline, CDR1 is MNHEY, CDR2 SVGAGI. CDR3 loop: CASRNSDTQYF. The DNA for the CDR3 is TGTGCCAGCAGGAACTCGGATACGCAGTATTTT.

This chain joins TRBV13 and TRBJ2-3, with D possibly TRBD1 on 6 matching bases. Germline CDR1 reads PRHDT; CDR2 reads FYEKMQ (reference sequence). The CDR3 has 15 amino acids. V lost 1 base and J lost 0, with 8 bases in between. CDR3 DNA sequence: TGTGCCAGCAGCTTAGTCCAGGGGAGCACAGATACGCAGTATTTT. Translated, it gives CASSLVQGSTDTQYF.

The CDR3 loop is CASSLAGGNEQFF. CDR3 nucleotide sequence: TGTGCCAGCAGCCTAGCGGGAGGTAATGAGCAGTTCTTC. V gene TRBV11-2 combines with J gene TRBJ2-1; 11 bases fit TRBD2. The V gene end was trimmed by 5 bases and the J gene end by 7 bases; junction bases not matched to a gene: 1. Germline-derived CDR1 and CDR2 are SGHAT and FQNNGV. This CDR3 is built from 13 residues.

The CDR3 sequence: CASSPPLAGGGNEQFF. CDR3 nucleotide sequence: TGTGCCAGCTCACCACCGCTAGCGGGAGGTGGAAATGAGCAGTTCTTC. V usage is TRBV18 and J usage is TRBJ2-1, with TRBD2 identical over 11 bases. V shed 0 bases, J shed 7 bases, and the junction held 5 bases outside the gene matches. The CDR3 contains 16 residues. In germline, CDR1 is KGHSH, CDR2 LQKENI.

This chain connects TRBV30 to TRBJ2-6; unclear D gene. Per germline, CDR1 GTSNPN and CDR2 SVGIG (reference sequence). The CDR3 covers 13 residues. V lost 3 bases to trimming and J lost 2 bases, with 5 bases between them. This CDR3 is CAWSAAGANVLTF. The DNA for the CDR3 is TGTGCCTGGAGCGCAGCTGGGGCCAACGTCCTGACTTTC.

This chain connects TRBV28 to TRBJ1-2; D unresolved. The CDR3 spans 13 residues. Trimming stripped 5 bases from V and 2 bases from J, with 9 bases between. CDR1 is MDHEN and CDR2 is SYDVKM in the germline V gene. The CDR3 sequence is CASSLEGNYGYTF. The CDR3 DNA is TGTGCCAGCAGTCTCGAAGGGAACTATGGCTACACCTTC.

The gene calls are TRBV9 and TRBJ1-1; D gene ambiguous. This CDR3 region has 13 residues. Germline V CDR1 and CDR2: SGDLS, YYNGEE. Between the trimmed V and J ends, which lost 3 bases and 3 bases, there was a span of 9 bases. The CDR3 reads CASSETPHTEAFF. CDR3 DNA: TGTGCCAGCAGCGAGACGCCTCACACTGAAGCTTTCTTT. Full variable domain (remainder filled in from reference TRBV9 and TRBJ1-1): DSGVTQTPKHLITATGQRVTLRCSPRSGDLSVYWYQQSLDQGLQFLIQYYNGEERAKGNILERFSAQQFPDLHSELNLSSLELGDSALYFCASSETPHTEAFFGQGTRLTVV.

The chain uses TRBV28 and TRBJ1-5; 8 bases fit TRBD1. The V gene's germline CDR1 is MDHEN and CDR2 SYDVKM. J lost 1 base, V lost 4 bases, and 3 bases had no gene match. The CDR3 has 15 amino acids. The DNA of the CDR3 is TGTGCCAGCAGTTACAGGGGGGAGAGCAATCAGCCCCAGCATTTT. Protein product: CASSYRGESNQPQHF.

In this sample, this clone turned up a few times. This chain links TRBV10-3 with TRBJ2-7, with TRBD1 identical over 9 bases. Per germline, CDR1 ENHRY and CDR2 SYGVKD. This CDR3 region has 13 residues. Unmatched junction bases numbered 7, after V lost 6 bases and J lost 7 bases. DNA for the CDR3: TGTGCCATCAGCGCCGGACAGGGGATAGAGCAGTACTTC. Its translation: CAISAGQGIEQYF.

The V and J genes are TRBV30 and TRBJ2-7; D gene unclear. Germline values: CDR1 GTSNPN, CDR2 SVGIG (reference sequence). Trimming took 0 bases from V and 4 from J, leaving 16 bases between them. The CDR3 runs to 15 residues. The CDR3 sequence: CAWSVQLSGPYEQYF. The CDR3 DNA reads TGTGCCTGGAGTGTACAACTTTCGGGCCCATACGAGCAGTACTTC.

This clone appeared a single time. The chain is built from TRBV28 and TRBJ2-1; D gene uncertain. The germline V gene encodes CDR1 MDHEN and CDR2 SYDVKM. The CDR3 has 11 amino acids. V was pared by 8 bases and J by 4 bases, with 6 bases between. CDR3 DNA sequence: TGTGCCAGCGTGCAATACAATGAGCAGTTCTTC. It encodes CASVQYNEQFF.

The chain combines TRBV2 with TRBJ2-1, with 7 positions matching TRBD2. The CDR3 loop spans 16 amino acids. With V trimmed by 2 bases and J by 1 base, 5 bases remained unmatched. Germline V gene data show CDR1 as SNHLY and CDR2 as FYNNEI. The CDR3 bases are TGTGCCAGCAGTGAATATGGCGGGGGTTCCTACAATGAGCAGTTCTTC. Its translation: CASSEYGGGSYNEQFF.

V is TRBV4-3 and J is TRBJ2-2, with D tentatively TRBD1 (6 bases). In germline, CDR1 is LGHNA, CDR2 YSLEER. V was clipped by 0 bases and J by 6 bases, with 23 bases between them. The CDR3 length is 19 residues. The CDR3 is CASSQDPVIPGQPSGELFF. The CDR3 DNA reads as TGCGCCAGCAGCCAAGATCCGGTAATCCCGGGACAACCCTCCGGGGAGCTGTTTTTT.

CDR3 in DNA: TGTGCCAGCCCACTAGGGGCCAGGGAACACCCAAGCTCCTACAATGAGCAGTTCTTC. Translated: CASPLGAREHPSSYNEQFF. The rearrangement links TRBV19 to TRBJ2-1, with D perhaps assigned TRBD1 or TRBD2 (5 bases each). CDR3 size: 19 residues. V lost 9 bases to trimming and J lost 0 bases, with 27 bases between them. From germline, CDR1 is LNHDA and CDR2 SQIVND (reference sequence).

The rearrangement uses TRBV27 and TRBJ2-7; 8 bases are a match to TRBD2. The germline gives CDR1 MNHEY, CDR2 SMNVEV (reference sequence). The CDR3 covers 12 residues. After removal of 5 bases from V and 3 bases from J, the junction contained 0 bases not matched to a gene. CDR3: CASSAGGYEQYF. CDR3 nucleotide sequence: TGTGCCAGCAGTGCGGGGGGCTACGAGCAGTACTTC.

The chain combines TRBV19 with TRBJ1-2; TRBD1 matches 7 bases. Germline values: CDR1 LNHDA, CDR2 SQIVND (reference sequence). V gave up 7 bases and J gave up 7 bases; unmatched junction bases: 6. This CDR3 comprises 12 residues. CDR3 coding DNA: TGTGCCAGTACAGGGGGTCTTCCTGGCTACACCTTC. It encodes CASTGGLPGYTF.